A single sample gave rise to the 12 T cell receptor beta chains below, sequenced in a study of blood T cells in healthy people across ages. A J-beta primer mix and a sample-barcoded 5' primer were used in a second PCR of roughly 6 to 11 cycles. TCRdb re-derived calls from the 5' RACE reads in MiXCR, one entry per CDR3 protein. Seen here are a few hundred thousand distinct CDR3 sequences, roughly half observed once, and the top ten hold 45% to 60%. The specimen was blood. The receptor set was obtained from a man aged 60-69 years in good health.

There are many counts of this clonotype. The chain carries TRBV29-1 and TRBJ2-5, with 7 bases aligning to TRBD2. The germline V gene has CDR1 SQVTM and CDR2 ANQGSEA. The V gene end was trimmed by 3 bases and the J gene end by 5 bases; junction bases not matched to a gene: 9. The CDR3 loop spans 14 amino acids. The CDR3 bases are TGCAGCGTTGAGTTTCAGGGAGGGGTTGAGACCCAGTACTTC. Residues: CSVEFQGGVETQYF.

This clonotype has at least ten counts. The chain uses TRBV6-6 and TRBJ2-6; 7 bases line up with TRBD1. V gave up 8 bases and J gave up 1 base; unmatched junction bases: 14. Germline V gene sequence: CDR1 MNHNY, CDR2 SVGAGI (reference sequence). The CDR3 spans 18 residues. The CDR3: CASGPRQGKRSGANVLTF. The CDR3 region has the DNA TGTGCCAGCGGGCCCCGACAGGGTAAACGGTCTGGGGCCAACGTCCTGACTTTC.

The CDR3: CSASVPPDQTEAFF. The DNA for the CDR3 is TGCAGTGCTAGTGTCCCACCGGACCAGACTGAAGCTTTCTTT. The chain employs TRBV20-1 and TRBJ1-1; no definite D call. The CDR3 totals 14 residues. Looked up from germline, CDR1 is DFQATT and CDR2 is SNEGSKA (reference sequence). Trimming shortened V by 3 bases and J by 5 bases, and 16 bases separated the two germline ends.

For this clonotype: A much larger clonotype is one base distant, so this may be a read error. The CDR3 bases are TGTGCCAGCAGCTTAGTGTCAAGGAAGGCGGGCTATGACTACACCTTC. It translates to CASSLVSRKAGYDYTF. The V call is TRBV7-8, the J call TRBJ1-2; D not resolved. The CDR3 has 16 residues. Germline loops: CDR1 SGHVS, CDR2 FQNEAQ. Full variable domain (missing parts from reference TRBV7-8 and TRBJ1-2): GAGVSQSPRYKVAKRGQDVALRCDPISGHVSLFWYQQALGQGPEFLTYFQNEAQLDKSGLPSDRFFAERPEGSVSTLKIQRTQQEDSAVYLCASSLVSRKAGYDYTFGSGTRLTVV.

This clonotype was found a few times. The genes are TRBV7-2 and TRBJ2-7, with unresolved D. V was cut by 4 bases and J by 4 bases, with 20 bases left in between. The CDR3 sequence is 16 residues long. Per the germline V gene, CDR1 is SGHTA and CDR2 is FQGNSA. CDR3 in DNA: TGTGCCAGCAGCTCCCGGGTAGCTGTCACAGCTTACGAGCAGTACTTC. This codes for CASSSRVAVTAYEQYF.

The rearrangement uses TRBV28 and TRBJ1-2; tentatively, D is TRBD1 (6 bases). The V and J ends lost 6 bases and 8 bases respectively, with 19 bases between them. The germline gives CDR1 MDHEN, CDR2 SYDVKM. The CDR3 sequence is 14 residues long. The DNA for the CDR3 is TGTGCCAGCAGGTCCACCGGGGGGCCCCGGGGCTACACCTTC. Translation: CASRSTGGPRGYTF.

CDR3 nucleotide sequence: TGTGCCAGCAGTTTATTCTTAGAGCATTGGCAGAACAATGAGCAGTTCTTC. This gives the protein CASSLFLEHWQNNEQFF. The V and J genes are TRBV27 and TRBJ2-1; D is uncertain. Looked up from germline, CDR1 is MNHEY and CDR2 is SMNVEV (reference sequence). The CDR3 is 17 amino acids. V was shortened by 1 base and J by 5 bases, with 18 bases between the two germline ends.

J is TRBJ1-2 and V is TRBV7-2, with 9 bases aligning to TRBD1. The length of the CDR3 is 15 residues. Per germline, CDR1 SGHTA and CDR2 FQGNSA. Trimming cost V 3 bases and J 7 bases; bases outside gene matches: 9. The DNA for the CDR3 is TGTGCCAGCAGCTTCGACCGGGACAGGGTCTCTGGCTACACCTTC. This gives the protein CASSFDRDRVSGYTF.

CDR3 amino acids: CASSLTPGLQETQYF. In nucleotides, the CDR3 is TGTGCCAGCAGCTTAACCCCGGGACTACAAGAGACCCAGTACTTC. The V call is TRBV7-3, the J call TRBJ2-5; 7 bases align to TRBD2. J was trimmed by 2 bases and V by 0 bases; bases with no gene match: 3. CDR3 length equals 15 residues. Germline CDR1 reads SGHTA; CDR2 reads FQGTGA.

In nucleotides, the CDR3 is TGTGCCAGCAGTTTCTCGAGGACAGTTAATAATTCACCCCTCCACTTT. Its protein product is CASSFSRTVNNSPLHF. This chain uses TRBV12-3 or TRBV12-4 with TRBJ1-6; D perhaps matches TRBD1 (6 bases). CDR3 length equals 16 residues. Trimming removed 3 bases from V and 5 bases from J, with 14 bases in between.

This clonotype was detected ten times or more. The chain joins TRBV11-2 to TRBJ2-3; the D gene is possibly TRBD2 (6 bases). The CDR3 runs to 14 residues. Trimming stripped 3 bases from V and 6 bases from J, with 13 bases between. Germline V gene lookup returns CDR1 SGHAT and CDR2 FQNNGV. This CDR3 is CASSFTGAGDTQYF. The DNA for the CDR3 is TGTGCCAGCAGCTTTACGGGAGCTGGGGATACGCAGTATTTT. The whole variable domain, remainder taken from reference TRBV11-2 and TRBJ2-3, is EAGVAQSPRYKIIEKRQSVAFWCNPISGHATLYWYQQILGQGPKLLIQFQNNGVVDDSQLPKDRFSAERLKGVDSTLKIQPAKLEDSAVYLCASSFTGAGDTQYFGPGTRLTVL.

The chain carries TRBV21-1 and TRBJ2-3; the table's D call, TRBD2, was not checked against the DNA. TRBV21-1 is classified as a pseudogene. The CDR3 has 18 residues. DNA for the CDR3: TGTGCCAGCAGCAAAGAAGTAGCTAGCGGAGGCCCCACAGATACGCAGTATTTT. Translation: CASSKEVASGGPTDTQYF.